This TCR beta chain is from a study of a mutant IDH1 vaccine in newly diagnosed glioma. As for the study in general: Patients under treatment included roughly 62% males and 37.5% females and had a mean age of approximately 40 years. V12 came at week 35, V13 at week 47. Notes on the study in general: Immune responses induced by vaccination arose in 93.3% of the patients.

On this clone itself: Antigen unknown.

Trimming cost V 2 bases and J 0 bases, with 10 bases left between them. This CDR3 region has 15 residues. The germline CDR1 and CDR2 sequences are SGHNT and YYREEE (reference sequence). Method: immunoSEQ multiplex PCR; TCRdb's copy keeps in-frame clones and lacks some. This sample has about 69,000 clones, with 85% to 90% found just once. Time point reported: week 35, safety follow-up. Vaccination comprised doses that each held 300 ug of mutant IDH1 20-mer peptide, plus topical imiquimod. Scheduled for weeks 1, 3, 5, 7, 11, 15, 19 and 23, eight vaccinations were given to patients. The V call is TRBV5-4, the J call TRBJ2-3; D not resolved. The receptor was isolated from a man under 40 with glioma. Sample: PBMCs, taken from a glioma patient whose treatment included an IDH1 peptide vaccine. In nucleotides, the CDR3 is TGTGCCAGCAGCTTTCCCTTAGCTAGCACAGATACGCAGTATTTT. Its translation is CASSFPLASTDTQYF.